The 3 T cell receptor beta chains given below trace back to one sample, sequenced in a study of graft-versus-host responses after intestinal transplantation. TCRdb's table, derived via immunoSEQ multiplex PCR, lists solely in-frame clones and lacks some. There are 30,000 to 35,000 clones in the sample; roughly 83% occur only once, and 15% to 20% lies in the top ten. These receptors are not linked to any known antigen. Sequenced here: unstimulated CD8+ T cells sorted from spleen or lymph node cells, sampled before intestinal transplant. These receptor sequences come from a human donor who received an intestinal transplant.

By sample share, this clone is medium-sized (0.01 to 0.1%). V and J are TRBV4-1 and TRBJ2-1, with D unresolved. Between the trimmed V and J ends, which lost 2 bases and 1 base, there was a span of 9 bases. The length of the CDR3 is 15 residues. Germline V gene data show CDR1 as MGHRA and CDR2 as YSYEKL. DNA for the CDR3: TGCGCCAGCAGCCAATTCGCCGGGTCCTACAATGAGCAGTTCTTC. Its translation: CASSQFAGSYNEQFF.

CDR3 region: CASSGDSNEKLFF. The CDR3 DNA is TGTGCCAGCAGTGGGGACAGCAATGAAAAACTGTTTTTT. J is TRBJ1-4 and V is TRBV28; 7 bases fit TRBD1. The V gene's germline CDR1 is MDHEN and CDR2 SYDVKM. V was clipped by 5 bases and J by 5 bases; unmatched bases: 2. The CDR3 has 13 amino acids.

The CDR3 protein is CASTQPGRGYEQYF. The CDR3 nucleotides are TGTGCCAGCACCCAACCGGGGCGGGGCTACGAGCAGTACTTC. The chain employs TRBV28 and TRBJ2-7; possible D gene TRBD2, 6 bases. The CDR3 loop spans 14 amino acids. Per germline, CDR1 MDHEN and CDR2 SYDVKM. Trimming shortened V by 7 bases and J by 3 bases, and 16 bases separated the two germline ends.